This T cell receptor beta chain is drawn from a study of T-cell reconstitution after alpha-beta-depleted transplantation in children. Findings and caveats of the study: One year after transplant, T-cell counts and diversity came mostly from newly produced T cells. Two months or so post-transplant, alpha-beta T cells reportedly derived from several hundred expanded graft clones.

This clonotype showed up many times. Its target is not known. Unique molecular identifiers were incorporated when the TCRbeta library was constructed. TCRdb recomputed calls from the PCR reads with MiXCR, one row per CDR3 protein. Found here are 120,000 or so distinct CDR3 sequences, roughly 24% of them singletons; the top ten hold about 11%. V was pared by 7 bases and J by 3 bases, with 12 bases between. The CDR3 has 13 amino acids. The germline gives CDR1 MNHNY, CDR2 SVGAGI (reference sequence). The chain carries TRBV6-6 and TRBJ1-1, with D tentatively TRBD1 (6 bases). The origin of this receptor is a male patient aged 2 to 10 who had a stem cell transplant for chronic granulomatous disease, so the T cells may come from the graft donor. The material sequenced was PBMCs, mostly from graft donor cells, taken 180 days after TCRalphabeta/CD19-depleted stem cell transplant. As DNA, the CDR3 is TGTGCCAGCAAGTCACAGGGTTACACTGAAGCTTTCTTT. It specifies CASKSQGYTEAFF.